These 3 T cell receptor beta chains were sequenced from one sample in a study of T cell changes during pregnancy in multiple sclerosis. TCRdb's copy holds only in-frame clones and misses some; the assay was immunoSEQ multiplex PCR. The repertoire holds about 38,000 clones, 92% seen once, with about 0.37% in the top ten. The material sequenced was CD4+ T cells from peripheral blood mononuclear cells, taken after pregnancy. Receptor source: a female donor in good health, enrolled as a control in a pregnancy study.

The rearrangement links TRBV19 to TRBJ2-7, with D possibly TRBD2 on 6 matching bases. The germline gives CDR1 LNHDA, CDR2 SQIVND (reference sequence). The V end was cut by 3 bases, the J end by 0 bases, with 9 bases between. This CDR3 has 14 residues. The CDR3 here is CASSIGTGSYEQYF. The CDR3 DNA reads TGTGCCAGTAGTATCGGGACTGGCTCCTACGAGCAGTACTTC.

The V and J genes are TRBV6-6 and TRBJ2-7; possibly TRBD2 for D (6 bases). The CDR3 has 14 amino acids. V dropped 0 bases and J dropped 3 bases, with 9 bases sitting between them. Germline V gene sequence: CDR1 MNHNY, CDR2 SVGAGI (reference sequence). The CDR3: CASSYSLAFYEQYF. The CDR3, as DNA: TGTGCCAGCAGTTACTCCCTAGCGTTCTACGAGCAGTACTTC.

The chain couples TRBV11-1 to TRBJ1-1, with 7 positions matching TRBD1. With V trimmed by 1 base and J by 6 bases, 11 bases remained unmatched. Germline lookup yields CDR1 SGHAT and CDR2 FQDESV (reference sequence). There are 16 residues in the CDR3. CDR3 in DNA: TGTGCCAGCAGCTTAGAAGGATACAGGGGAACGGCTGAAGCTTTCTTT. Amino acid sequence: CASSLEGYRGTAEAFF.